Shown below are 22 T cell receptor beta chains from a single sample sequenced in a study of T cells in localized non-small cell lung cancer. The data were produced by immunoSEQ multiplex PCR, yet TCRdb's version contains in-frame clones alone and is incomplete. The table records more than 25,000 clones, around 83% of them present only once. The specimen was peripheral blood, collected before any cancer treatment. These TCRs come from a woman aged 35 to 69 with stage I lung adenocarcinoma.

This clone was seen a single time. The rearrangement uses TRBV9 and TRBJ2-5, with D possibly being TRBD2 (6 bases). The V end was cut by 4 bases, the J end by 5 bases, with 15 bases between. Germline assignment: CDR1 SGDLS and CDR2 YYNGEE. The CDR3 is 14 amino acids. CDR3 sequence: CASSPGTGGETQYF. The CDR3 coding sequence is TGTGCCAGCAGCCCAGGGACTGGAGGGGAGACCCAGTACTTC. Full variable domain (outside the CDR3, taken from reference TRBV9 and TRBJ2-5): DSGVTQTPKHLITATGQRVTLRCSPRSGDLSVYWYQQSLDQGLQFLIQYYNGEERAKGNILERFSAQQFPDLHSELNLSSLELGDSALYFCASSPGTGGETQYFGPGTRLLVL.

This clone appeared a single time. The chain employs TRBV7-2 and TRBJ2-1; no reliable D call. Trimming stripped 4 bases from V and 4 bases from J, with 11 bases between. The CDR3 loop spans 14 amino acids. The germline CDR1 and CDR2 sequences are SGHTA and FQGNSA. CDR3 sequence reads: CASSSPVRYNEQFF. The CDR3 nucleotides are TGTGCCAGCAGCTCCCCCGTCCGGTACAATGAGCAGTTCTTC.

The chain recombines TRBV18 with TRBJ2-3; either TRBD1 or TRBD2 may supply D (5 bases each). Per germline, CDR1 KGHSH and CDR2 LQKENI. Trimming left V 1 base short and J 0 bases short, with 11 bases between. This CDR3 has 16 amino acids. The DNA for the CDR3 is TGTGCCAGCTCACCACGGGGGTCTTATAGCACAGATACGCAGTATTTT. Translating gives CASSPRGSYSTDTQYF.

The rearrangement links TRBV6-4 to TRBJ1-4; weak D call: TRBD1 (5 bases). Germline CDR1 is MRHNA and CDR2 is SNTAGT. The CDR3 loop spans 15 amino acids. V was clipped by 7 bases and J by 4 bases, with 16 bases between them. The CDR3 loop reads CASIPGGSFNEKLFF. As DNA, the CDR3 is TGTGCCAGCATTCCGGGGGGGAGCTTTAATGAAAAACTGTTTTTT.

The chain employs TRBV4-1 and TRBJ1-1; maybe TRBD1 (6 bases). CDR1 is MGHRA, CDR2 YSYEKL, per germline. V was clipped by 1 base and J by 1 base, with 13 bases between them. This CDR3 spans 16 amino acids. CDR3 region: CASSQAVGGWNTEAFF. The CDR3 DNA follows: TGCGCCAGCAGCCAAGCGGTGGGGGGCTGGAACACTGAAGCTTTCTTT.

V gene TRBV6-1 combines with J gene TRBJ2-1; D uncertain. From germline, CDR1 is MNHNS and CDR2 SASEGT. The CDR3 is made up of 13 amino acids. The germline V and J ends were trimmed by 7 bases and 8 bases, with 15 bases remaining between them. CDR3 residues: CASIWGAVDEQFF. In DNA, the CDR3 is TGTGCCAGCATATGGGGTGCAGTCGATGAGCAGTTCTTC.

This chain connects TRBV7-2 to TRBJ2-7, with 10 bases that match TRBD2. CDR1 and CDR2 (germline): SGHTA, FQGNSA. The CDR3 totals 16 residues. V was clipped by 1 base and J by 4 bases; unmatched bases: 7. The CDR3 region has the DNA TGTGCCAGCAGCTTAGTCGCGACTAGCGGGTTATACGAGCAGTACTTC. Translation: CASSLVATSGLYEQYF.

The chain recombines TRBV4-3 with TRBJ1-2; a weak D match, TRBD1 (6 bases). V was clipped by 3 bases and J by 4 bases, with 15 bases between them. The germline CDR1 and CDR2 sequences are LGHNA and YSLEER. This CDR3 region has 15 residues. CDR3 coding DNA: TGCGCCAGCAGCCAGCCCGGGGGCGCAGGCTATGGCTACACCTTC. It is translated as CASSQPGGAGYGYTF.

In its sample, this clone was seen once. V is TRBV27 and J is TRBJ1-1, with TRBD1 matching over 9 bases. The CDR3 sequence is 14 residues long. CDR1 is MNHEY, CDR2 SMNVEV, per germline (reference sequence). V dropped 4 bases and J dropped 3; count of bases not matched to a gene: 3. CDR3 in DNA: TGTGCCAGCAGTTCCCGGACAGGGGACACTGAAGCTTTCTTT. Translated, it gives CASSSRTGDTEAFF.

The chain links TRBV11-2 to TRBJ2-7, with D perhaps given as TRBD1 or TRBD2 (6 bases each). The CDR3 totals 14 residues. The germline gives CDR1 SGHAT, CDR2 FQNNGV. V was trimmed by 5 bases and J by 6 bases, leaving 17 bases between them. The CDR3 loop reads CASSPNPGAGEQYF. The CDR3 region has the DNA TGTGCCAGCAGCCCTAACCCGGGGGCCGGCGAGCAGTACTTC.

This chain uses TRBV7-9 with TRBJ1-1; 9 positions agree with TRBD1. Trimming took 5 bases from V and 7 from J; bases not matched to a gene: 11. The CDR3 loop spans 15 amino acids. Germline CDR1 SEHNR, CDR2 FQNEAQ (reference sequence). The CDR3 protein is CASSPQGTGRGEAFF. The CDR3 region has the DNA TGTGCCAGCAGCCCCCAAGGGACAGGGAGGGGTGAAGCTTTCTTT.

The genes are TRBV6-5 and TRBJ2-2, with D maybe TRBD2 (5 bases). This CDR3 has 16 amino acids. V lost 4 bases, J lost 2 bases, and 14 bases lay in between. The V gene's germline CDR1 is MNHEY and CDR2 SVGAGI. Here the CDR3 DNA reads TGTGCCAGCAGTTCTAGCTCGACTATCAACACCGGGGAGCTGTTTTTT. Protein product: CASSSSSTINTGELFF.

This clone is classed as medium-sized. The chain joins TRBV6-5 to TRBJ1-2, with 8 bases identical to TRBD1. Germline V gene data show CDR1 as MNHEY and CDR2 as SVGAGI. The CDR3 is made up of 14 amino acids. The J segment lost 4 bases and the V segment lost 7 bases, leaving 8 bases of the junction unmatched. CDR3 nucleotide sequence: TGTGCCAGCAATCCAGACAGGGGTAGCTATGGCTACACCTTC. Residues: CASNPDRGSYGYTF.

In its sample, this clone was seen a few times. The chain employs TRBV7-2 and TRBJ2-7; D ambiguous. The V gene's germline CDR1 is SGHTA and CDR2 FQGNSA. This CDR3 contains 12 residues. V was pared by 4 bases and J by 3 bases, with 7 bases between. CDR3 protein: CASSSTSYEQYF. As DNA, the CDR3 is TGTGCCAGCAGCTCGACAAGCTACGAGCAGTACTTC. The full variable domain, in which reference TRBV7-2 and TRBJ2-7 provide the parts outside the CDR3, is GAGVSQSPSNKVTEKGKDVELRCDPISGHTALYWYRQSLGQGLEFLIYFQGNSAPDKSGLPSDRFSAERTGGSVSTLTIQRTQQEDSAVYLCASSSTSYEQYFGPGTRLTVT.

The V gene is TRBV7-7, the J gene TRBJ2-7; D gene ambiguous. The CDR3 runs to 13 residues. The germline V gene encodes CDR1 SSHAT and CDR2 FNYEAQ (reference sequence). The V end was cut by 6 bases, the J end by 6 bases, with 15 bases between. The CDR3 spells CASSTFGRAEQYF. The DNA for the CDR3 is TGTGCCAGCAGTACGTTCGGACGGGCCGAGCAGTACTTC.

This chain joins TRBV5-8 and TRBJ2-5; D call uncertain. CDR3 size: 16 residues. Germline loops: CDR1 SGHTS, CDR2 YDEGEE. The V end lost 0 bases, the J end lost 0 bases, and 12 bases lay between the germline ends. CDR3 amino acids: CASSLGYLADQETQYF. The CDR3 DNA reads as TGTGCCAGCAGCTTGGGTTATCTGGCAGACCAAGAGACCCAGTACTTC.

The chain recombines TRBV11-2 with TRBJ2-1; TRBD2 agrees at 8 bases. In germline, CDR1 is SGHAT, CDR2 FQNNGV. With V trimmed by 0 bases and J by 9 bases, 4 bases remained unmatched. The CDR3 is 14 residues long. The CDR3 is CASSLDGLAGEQFF. The CDR3 region has the DNA TGTGCCAGCAGCTTAGATGGACTAGCAGGTGAGCAGTTCTTC.

This chain links TRBV6-1 with TRBJ2-2; 8 positions match TRBD1. The CDR3 has 14 residues. Germline V gene data show CDR1 as MNHNS and CDR2 as SASEGT. Trimming took 5 bases from V and 12 from J; bases not matched to a gene: 11. The CDR3 coding sequence is TGTGCCAGCAGTAACGGACAGGGAAGGGAAAAGCTGTTTTTT. Amino acid sequence: CASSNGQGREKLFF.

V usage is TRBV4-1 and J usage is TRBJ2-7; the D is unclear. This CDR3 comprises 14 residues. V dropped 4 bases and J dropped 0 bases, with 10 bases sitting between them. Germline V CDR1 and CDR2: MGHRA, YSYEKL. This CDR3 is CASSLTLYSYEQYF. The CDR3 region has the DNA TGCGCCAGCAGCCTTACCCTCTACTCCTACGAGCAGTACTTC.

CDR3 coding DNA: TGTGCCAGCAGCTTTTCTCGGCTGGGAGATACGCAGTATTTT. Its protein is CASSFSRLGDTQYF. The chain employs TRBV11-2 and TRBJ2-3; no clear D gene. In germline, CDR1 is SGHAT, CDR2 FQNNGV. With 3 bases removed from V and 5 bases from J, the gap between germline ends came to 12 bases. This CDR3 spans 14 amino acids.

The CDR3 region has the DNA TGTGCCATCAGTGAGTCGGGGGACAGGAGGCACGAGCAGTACTTC. Residues: CAISESGDRRHEQYF. The genes are TRBV10-3 and TRBJ2-7; 8 bases are shared with TRBD1. Germline loops: CDR1 ENHRY, CDR2 SYGVKD. The J segment lost 5 bases and the V segment lost 0 bases, leaving 6 bases of the junction unmatched. This CDR3 region has 15 residues.

The chain carries TRBV19 and TRBJ1-2, with 7 bases matching TRBD1. The germline gives CDR1 LNHDA, CDR2 SQIVND (reference sequence). The length of the CDR3 is 15 residues. J lost 3 bases, V lost 5 bases, and 9 bases had no gene match. The CDR3 is CASSLQGSHDYGYTF. CDR3 sequence (DNA): TGTGCCAGTAGTTTACAGGGGTCCCACGACTATGGCTACACCTTC.